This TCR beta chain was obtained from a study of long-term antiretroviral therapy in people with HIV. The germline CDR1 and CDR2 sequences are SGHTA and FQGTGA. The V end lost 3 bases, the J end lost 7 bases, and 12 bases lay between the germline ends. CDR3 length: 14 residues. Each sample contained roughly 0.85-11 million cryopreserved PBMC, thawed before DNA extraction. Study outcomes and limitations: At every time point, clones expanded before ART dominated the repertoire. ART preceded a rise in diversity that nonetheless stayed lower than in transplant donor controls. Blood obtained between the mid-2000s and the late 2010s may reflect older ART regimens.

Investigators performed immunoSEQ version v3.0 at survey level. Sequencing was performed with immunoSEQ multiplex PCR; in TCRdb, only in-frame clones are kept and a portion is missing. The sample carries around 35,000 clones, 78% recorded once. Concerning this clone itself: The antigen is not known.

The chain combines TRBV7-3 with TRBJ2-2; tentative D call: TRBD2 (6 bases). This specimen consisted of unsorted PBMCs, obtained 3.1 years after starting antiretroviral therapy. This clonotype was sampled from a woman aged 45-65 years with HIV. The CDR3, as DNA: TGTGCCAGCAGCTTTTGGCGGGGAGGCGGGGAGCTGTTTTTT. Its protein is CASSFWRGGGELFF. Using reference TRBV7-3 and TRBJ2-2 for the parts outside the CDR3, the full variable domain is GAGVSQTPSNKVTEKGKYVELRCDPISGHTALYWYRQSLGQGPEFLIYFQGTGAADDSGLPNDRFFAVRPEGSVSTLKIQRTERGDSAVYLCASSFWRGGGELFFGEGSRLTVL.